This T cell receptor (beta chain) was retrieved from a study of blood T cell repertoires in COVID-19. Study overall: T cells, B-cell-depleted T cells, or PBMCs supplied cDNA or gDNA.

In the study's own analysis: Estimation of nucleated cell counts relied on the amplification of reference gene primers. Sequencing used immunoSEQ multiplex PCR; TCRdb keeps in-frame clones, though not all of them. The V and J calls and clone size come from that table; D and trimming were worked out from the DNA. The repertoire holds hundreds of thousands of clones, with about 91% as singletons. This CDR3 spans 17 amino acids. V was clipped by 0 bases and J by 1 base; unmatched bases: 4. CDR1 is SGHRS, CDR2 YFSETQ, per germline. The genes are TRBV5-1 and TRBJ1-1, with TRBD1 matching over 12 bases. The TCR originated in a woman between 45 and 60 years old with COVID-19, enrolled during active disease. The sample consisted of peripheral blood. The DNA for the CDR3 is TGCGCCAGCAGCTTGGATCCGGGACAGGGGGCGAACACTGAAGCTTTCTTT. This gives the protein CASSLDPGQGANTEAFF.